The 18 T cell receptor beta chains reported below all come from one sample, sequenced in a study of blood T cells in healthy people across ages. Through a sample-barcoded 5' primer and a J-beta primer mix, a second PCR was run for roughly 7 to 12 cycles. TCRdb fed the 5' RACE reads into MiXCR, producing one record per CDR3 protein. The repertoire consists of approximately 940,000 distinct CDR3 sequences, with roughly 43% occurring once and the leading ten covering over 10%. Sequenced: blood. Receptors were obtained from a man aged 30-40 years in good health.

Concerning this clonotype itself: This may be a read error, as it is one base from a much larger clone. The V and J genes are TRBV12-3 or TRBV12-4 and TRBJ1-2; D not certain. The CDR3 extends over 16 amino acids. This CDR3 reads CAISLSWGFRGSGYTF. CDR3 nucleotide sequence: TGTGCCATCAGTTTATCTTGGGGATTCCGGGGAAGCGGCTACACCTTC.

The CDR3 sequence is CASSRKLAGGRNEQYF. The CDR3 nucleotides read TGTGCCAGCAGTAGGAAACTAGCGGGGGGGCGCAATGAGCAGTACTTC. V usage is TRBV6-2 or TRBV6-3 and J usage is TRBJ2-1, with 13 nucleotides matching TRBD2. Judging by the DNA end, TRBJ2-7 fits better; the J call may be wrong. Germline CDR1 MNHEY, CDR2 SVGEGT. The CDR3 is 16 residues long.

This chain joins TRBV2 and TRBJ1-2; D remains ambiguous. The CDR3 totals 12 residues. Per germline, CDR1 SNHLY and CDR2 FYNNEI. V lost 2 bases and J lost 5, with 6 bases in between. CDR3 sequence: CASSEFGYGYTF. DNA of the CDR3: TGTGCCAGCAGTGAATTCGGATATGGCTACACCTTC.

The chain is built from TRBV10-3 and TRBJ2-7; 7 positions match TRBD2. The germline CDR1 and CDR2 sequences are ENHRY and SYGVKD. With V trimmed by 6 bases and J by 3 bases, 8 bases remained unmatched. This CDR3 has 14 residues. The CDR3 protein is CAIRARAGSYEQYF. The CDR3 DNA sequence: TGTGCCATCAGAGCACGAGCGGGGAGCTACGAGCAGTACTTC.

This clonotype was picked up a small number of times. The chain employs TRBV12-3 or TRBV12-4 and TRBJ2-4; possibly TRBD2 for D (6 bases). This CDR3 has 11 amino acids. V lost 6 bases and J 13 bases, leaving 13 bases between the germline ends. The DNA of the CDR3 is TGTGCCAGCAGACAACGCGGGGAGCAGTACTTC. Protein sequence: CASRQRGEQYF.

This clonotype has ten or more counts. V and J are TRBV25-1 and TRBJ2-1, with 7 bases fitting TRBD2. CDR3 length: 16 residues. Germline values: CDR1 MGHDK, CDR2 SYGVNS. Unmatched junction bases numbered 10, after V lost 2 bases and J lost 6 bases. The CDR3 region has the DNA TGTGCCAGCAGTGAAAGGGTGGGGGGGGGTTCCAATGAGCAGTTCTTC. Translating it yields CASSERVGGGSNEQFF.

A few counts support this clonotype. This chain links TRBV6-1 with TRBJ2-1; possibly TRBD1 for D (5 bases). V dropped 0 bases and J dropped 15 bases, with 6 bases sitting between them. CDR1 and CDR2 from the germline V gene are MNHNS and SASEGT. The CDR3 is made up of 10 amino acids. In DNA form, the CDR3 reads TGTGCCAGCAGTGAAGCGCAGGGGTTCTTC. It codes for CASSEAQGFF.

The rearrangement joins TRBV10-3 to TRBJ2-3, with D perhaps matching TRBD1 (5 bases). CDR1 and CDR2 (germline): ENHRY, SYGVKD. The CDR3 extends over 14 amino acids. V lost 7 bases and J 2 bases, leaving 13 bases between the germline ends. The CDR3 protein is CAIKAEGATDTQYF. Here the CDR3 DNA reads TGTGCCATCAAGGCTGAAGGGGCCACAGATACGCAGTATTTT.

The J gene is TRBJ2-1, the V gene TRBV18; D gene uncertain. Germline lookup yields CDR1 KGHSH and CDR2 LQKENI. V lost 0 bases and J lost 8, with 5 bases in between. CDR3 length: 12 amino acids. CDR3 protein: CASSPPVYEQFF. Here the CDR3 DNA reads TGTGCCAGCTCACCACCGGTCTATGAGCAGTTCTTC. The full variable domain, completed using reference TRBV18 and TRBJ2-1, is NAGVMQNPRHLVRRRGQEARLRCSPMKGHSHVYWYRQLPEEGLKFMVYLQKENIIDESGMPKERFSAEFPKEGPSILRIQQVVRGDSAAYFCASSPPVYEQFFGPGTRLTVL.

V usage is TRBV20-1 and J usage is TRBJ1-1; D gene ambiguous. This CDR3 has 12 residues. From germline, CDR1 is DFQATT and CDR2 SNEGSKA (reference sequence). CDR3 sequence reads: CSARPGHTEAFF. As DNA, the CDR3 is TGCAGCGCAAGGCCCGGGCACACTGAAGCTTTCTTT.

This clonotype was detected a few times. CDR3 nucleotides: TGTGCCAGCAGCTTAGTACAGGTGGGGTACACTGAAGCTTTCTTT. Protein: CASSLVQVGYTEAFF. The rearrangement links TRBV7-2 to TRBJ1-1; tentative D call: TRBD1 (5 bases). In germline, CDR1 is SGHTA, CDR2 FQGNSA. Trimming stripped 1 base from V and 3 bases from J, with 12 bases between. This CDR3 spans 15 amino acids.

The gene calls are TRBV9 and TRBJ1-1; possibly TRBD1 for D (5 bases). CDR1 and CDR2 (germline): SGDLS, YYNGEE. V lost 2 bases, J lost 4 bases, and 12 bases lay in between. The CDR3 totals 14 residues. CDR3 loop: CASSVGGLATEAFF. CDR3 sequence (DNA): TGTGCCAGCAGCGTGGGGGGTTTGGCCACTGAAGCTTTCTTT.

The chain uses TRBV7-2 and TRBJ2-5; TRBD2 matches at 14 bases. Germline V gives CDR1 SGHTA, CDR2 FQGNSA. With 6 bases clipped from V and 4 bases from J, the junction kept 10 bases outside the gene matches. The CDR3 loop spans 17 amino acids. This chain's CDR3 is CASSQTSGGAGRETQYF. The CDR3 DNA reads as TGTGCCAGCAGTCAGACTAGCGGGGGGGCCGGCCGAGAGACCCAGTACTTC.

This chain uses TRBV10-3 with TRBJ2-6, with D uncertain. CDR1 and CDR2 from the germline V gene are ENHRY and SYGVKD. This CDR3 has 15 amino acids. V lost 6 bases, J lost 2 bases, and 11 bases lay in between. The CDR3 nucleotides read TGTGCCATCAGCCCCCAGGCTACTGGGGCCAACGTCCTGACTTTC. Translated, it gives CAISPQATGANVLTF.

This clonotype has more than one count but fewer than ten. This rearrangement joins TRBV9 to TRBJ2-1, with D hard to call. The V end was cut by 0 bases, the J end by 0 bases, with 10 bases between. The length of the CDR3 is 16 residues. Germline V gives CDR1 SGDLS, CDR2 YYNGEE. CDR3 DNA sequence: TGTGCCAGCAGCGTAGATAACAGTTACTCCTACAATGAGCAGTTCTTC. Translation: CASSVDNSYSYNEQFF.

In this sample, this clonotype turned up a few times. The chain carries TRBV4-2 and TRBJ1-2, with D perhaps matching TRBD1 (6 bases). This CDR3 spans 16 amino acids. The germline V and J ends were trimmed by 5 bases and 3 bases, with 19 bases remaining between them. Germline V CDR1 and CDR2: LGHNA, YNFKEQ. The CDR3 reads CASSSSRGAGDYGYTF. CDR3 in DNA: TGTGCCAGCAGCTCAAGCCGGGGGGCTGGGGACTATGGCTACACCTTC.

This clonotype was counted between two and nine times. CDR3 sequence: CASSQDTSGGAHEQFF. In DNA, the CDR3 is TGCGCCAGCAGCCAAGACACTAGCGGGGGGGCCCATGAGCAGTTCTTC. The chain links TRBV4-1 to TRBJ2-1; 13 bases line up with TRBD2. Losses at the gene ends were 0 bases for V and 8 bases for J; bases not matched to a gene: 4. The CDR3 is 16 residues long. CDR1 is MGHRA, CDR2 YSYEKL, per germline.

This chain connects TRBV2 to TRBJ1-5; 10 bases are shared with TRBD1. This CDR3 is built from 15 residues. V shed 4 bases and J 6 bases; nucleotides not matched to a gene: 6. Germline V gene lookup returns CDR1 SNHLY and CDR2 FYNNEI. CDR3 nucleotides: TGTGCCAGCAGTGCTCAGGACAGGGGGTTTCAGCCCCAGCATTTT. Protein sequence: CASSAQDRGFQPQHF.